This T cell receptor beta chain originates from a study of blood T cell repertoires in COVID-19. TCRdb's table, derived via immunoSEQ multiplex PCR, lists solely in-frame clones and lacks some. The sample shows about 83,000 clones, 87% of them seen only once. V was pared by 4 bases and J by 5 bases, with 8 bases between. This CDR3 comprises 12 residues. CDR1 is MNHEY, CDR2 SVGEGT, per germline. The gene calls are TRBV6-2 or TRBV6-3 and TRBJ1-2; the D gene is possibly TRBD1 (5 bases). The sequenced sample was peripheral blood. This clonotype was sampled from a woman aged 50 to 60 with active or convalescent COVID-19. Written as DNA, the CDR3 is TGTGCCAGCAGTTTCCAGGGATATGGCTACACCTTC. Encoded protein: CASSFQGYGYTF.